These 6 T cell receptor beta chains were sequenced from one sample in a study of cytomegalovirus exposure and HLA in healthy donors. It was with 60 Vbeta and 13 Jbeta primers that the PCR ran. Here immunoSEQ multiplex PCR was the method, and the copy in TCRdb shows in-frame clones only, minus some. Of roughly 200,000 clones in the sample, roughly four fifths were seen once. Sequences were obtained from PBMCs. All receptors derive from a woman in her forties in good health and CMV-seronegative.

The chain combines TRBV5-1 with TRBJ2-2; the match to TRBD2 covers 7 bases. CDR1 is SGHRS, CDR2 YFSETQ, per germline. This CDR3 is 15 amino acids long. V trimming: 0 bases; J trimming: 3 bases; junction bases outside the gene matches: 2. CDR3 sequence reads: CASSLAGRDTGELFF. The CDR3 region has the DNA TGCGCCAGCAGCTTGGCGGGGAGGGACACCGGGGAGCTGTTTTTT.

V is TRBV9 and J is TRBJ2-7; 7 bases match TRBD2. The length of the CDR3 is 14 residues. The junction had 7 bases not matched to a gene; V was cut back by 5 bases and J by 2 bases. Looked up from germline, CDR1 is SGDLS and CDR2 is YYNGEE. CDR3: CASSVGGVPYEQYF. Written as DNA, the CDR3 is TGTGCCAGCAGTGTTGGGGGGGTTCCCTACGAGCAGTACTTC.

The chain uses TRBV9 and TRBJ2-2; D might be TRBD1 (6 bases). Trimming left V 4 bases short and J 0 bases short, with 7 bases between. CDR1 and CDR2 from the germline V gene are SGDLS and YYNGEE. The CDR3 loop spans 14 amino acids. The CDR3 spells CASSWDTNTGELFF. The CDR3 DNA follows: TGTGCCAGCAGCTGGGACACGAACACCGGGGAGCTGTTTTTT.

The chain is built from TRBV6-5 and TRBJ1-2; perhaps TRBD1 as D (5 bases). CDR1 and CDR2 from the germline V gene are MNHEY and SVGAGI. Trimming removed 6 bases from V and 4 bases from J, with 15 bases in between. The CDR3 spans 14 residues. The CDR3 DNA follows: TGTGCCAGCAGCATGATCGGAGGGACCTATGGCTACACCTTC. It yields the protein CASSMIGGTYGYTF.

The CDR3 region is CASSYSGPGLDTIYF. CDR3 in DNA: TGTGCCAGCAGTTACTCCGGCCCAGGTCTTGACACCATATATTTT. The V call is TRBV6-5, the J call TRBJ1-3; D remains unclear. Trimming cost V 0 bases and J 8 bases, with 14 bases left between them. The germline V gene encodes CDR1 MNHEY and CDR2 SVGAGI. The CDR3 has 15 amino acids.

As regards this clone: Other DNA sequences in this sample translate to the same CDR3. The chain has TRBV5-1 and TRBJ1-1, with a possible D match to TRBD1 (5 bases). There are 14 residues in the CDR3. CDR1 SGHRS and CDR2 YFSETQ come from the germline V gene. Trimming removed 0 bases from V and 5 bases from J, with 11 bases in between. The CDR3 coding sequence is TGCGCCAGCAGCTTGGAGGCAGGGATTACTGAAGCTTTCTTT. This encodes CASSLEAGITEAFF.